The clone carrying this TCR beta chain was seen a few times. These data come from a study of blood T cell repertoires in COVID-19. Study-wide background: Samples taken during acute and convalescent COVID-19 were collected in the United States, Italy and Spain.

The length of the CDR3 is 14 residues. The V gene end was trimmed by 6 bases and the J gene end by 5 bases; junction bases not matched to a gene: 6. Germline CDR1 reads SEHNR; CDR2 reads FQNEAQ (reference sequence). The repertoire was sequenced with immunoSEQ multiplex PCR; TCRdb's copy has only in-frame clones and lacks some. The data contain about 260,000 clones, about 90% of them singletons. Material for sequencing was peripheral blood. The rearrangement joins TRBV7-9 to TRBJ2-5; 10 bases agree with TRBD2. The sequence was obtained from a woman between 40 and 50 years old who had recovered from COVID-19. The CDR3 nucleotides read TGTGCCAGCAGTTCTCTAGCGGGGGATGAGACCCAGTACTTC. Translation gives CASSSLAGDETQYF.